The 21 T cell receptor beta chains listed next were all sequenced from one sample in a study of PD-L1 blockade in urothelial cancer. The time point: pretreatment peripheral blood. Method: immunoSEQ multiplex PCR; TCRdb's copy keeps in-frame clones and lacks some. Altogether tens of thousands of clones are present, around four fifths being singletons, with the ten largest covering approximately 7.1%. Sequences were derived from PBMCs, sampled around atezolizumab (anti-PD-L1) treatment. All receptors derive from a middle-aged man with urothelial cancer.

This clone was counted a few times. This chain uses TRBV19 with TRBJ1-4; 9 nucleotides agree with TRBD1. The germline V gene encodes CDR1 LNHDA and CDR2 SQIVND (reference sequence). V lost 11 bases and J lost 7; bases outside the gene matches: 8. The CDR3 covers 13 residues. CDR3 in amino acids: CAVSGTGSEKLFF. CDR3 in DNA: TGTGCCGTATCCGGGACAGGGAGTGAAAAACTGTTTTTT.

A single count supports this clone. V usage is TRBV7-8 and J usage is TRBJ1-1, with unresolved D. CDR3 size: 13 residues. The germline V and J ends were trimmed by 1 base and 7 bases, with 10 bases remaining between them. Germline V gene sequence: CDR1 SGHVS, CDR2 FQNEAQ. CDR3 nucleotides: TGTGCCAGCAGCTTAGTATTCGGTTATGAAGCTTTCTTT. It is translated as CASSLVFGYEAFF.

This chain joins TRBV5-4 and TRBJ1-3; weak D call: TRBD1 (6 bases). V was clipped by 4 bases and J by 2 bases, with 10 bases between them. This CDR3 has 14 amino acids. Germline V CDR1 and CDR2: SGHNT, YYREEE (reference sequence). The CDR3 here is CASSRTEPGNTIYF. The CDR3 bases are TGTGCCAGCAGCCGGACAGAACCTGGAAACACCATATATTTT.

The chain has TRBV10-3 and TRBJ2-3; 9 bases line up with TRBD2. The CDR3 has 18 residues. Germline CDR1 is ENHRY and CDR2 is SYGVKD. J gave up 3 bases and V 4 bases, and 14 bases lay outside the gene matches. CDR3 protein: CAISGAPSGNIWTDTQYF. The CDR3 nucleotides are TGTGCCATCAGTGGTGCGCCTAGCGGGAATATTTGGACAGATACGCAGTATTTT.

The rearrangement links TRBV5-1 to TRBJ2-7; perhaps TRBD1 as D (6 bases). The V gene lost 4 bases and the J gene lost 5 bases, with 16 bases spanning the gap. Germline CDR1 reads SGHRS; CDR2 reads YFSETQ. The CDR3 sequence is 14 residues long. The CDR3 loop reads CASSRYGGGNEQYF. The CDR3 coding sequence is TGCGCCAGCAGCCGATATGGGGGCGGAAACGAGCAGTACTTC.

This clone was counted between two and nine times. The genes are TRBV2 and TRBJ2-7; a weak D match, TRBD2 (6 bases). This CDR3 has 13 residues. Trimming shortened V by 6 bases and J by 1 base, and 10 bases separated the two germline ends. CDR1 and CDR2 (germline): SNHLY, FYNNEI. This CDR3 is CASRGTLSYEQYF. The CDR3 DNA is TGTGCCAGCAGGGGGACTTTATCCTACGAGCAGTACTTC. Using reference TRBV2 and TRBJ2-7 for the parts outside the CDR3, the full variable domain is EPEVTQTPSHQVTQMGQEVILRCVPISNHLYFYWYRQILGQKVEFLVSFYNNEISEKSEIFDDQFSVERPDGSNFTLKIRSTKLEDSAMYFCASRGTLSYEQYFGPGTRLTVT.

The V and J genes are TRBV9 and TRBJ2-1; 10 bases match TRBD1. With 3 bases clipped from V and 8 bases from J, the junction kept 8 bases outside the gene matches. The V gene's germline CDR1 is SGDLS and CDR2 YYNGEE. This CDR3 comprises 15 residues. The CDR3 DNA follows: TGTGCCAGCAGCGGATGGGGACAGGGGTCGCATGAGCAGTTCTTC. This codes for CASSGWGQGSHEQFF.

The V gene is TRBV30, the J gene TRBJ2-6; D is perhaps TRBD2 (6 bases). Germline V CDR1 and CDR2: GTSNPN, SVGIG (reference sequence). The CDR3 runs to 18 residues. Trimming removed 4 bases at V and 0 bases at J, with 19 bases between. In DNA form, the CDR3 reads TGTGCCTGGAACCCCTTAATTGGGGGAGGCTCTGGGGCCAACGTCCTGACTTTC. Protein sequence: CAWNPLIGGGSGANVLTF.

This rearrangement joins TRBV5-1 to TRBJ2-2; 10 nucleotides align to TRBD2. From germline, CDR1 is SGHRS and CDR2 YFSETQ. The junction had 9 bases not matched to a gene; V was cut back by 4 bases and J by 6 bases. The CDR3 contains 16 residues. The CDR3 reads CASSRKPSGSSGELFF. The CDR3 region has the DNA TGCGCCAGCAGCAGGAAGCCTAGCGGGAGCTCCGGGGAGCTGTTTTTT.

The chain links TRBV2 to TRBJ1-1, with 8 positions matching TRBD1. CDR3 size: 12 residues. Unmatched junction bases numbered 1, after V lost 6 bases and J lost 4 bases. CDR1 SNHLY and CDR2 FYNNEI come from the germline V gene. The CDR3 loop is CASRDRGTEAFF. CDR3 sequence (DNA): TGTGCCAGCAGAGACAGGGGCACTGAAGCTTTCTTT.

This sequence joins TRBV18 and TRBJ2-1, with D tentatively TRBD1 (5 bases). The V end lost 3 bases, the J end lost 7 bases, and 16 bases lay between the germline ends. The CDR3 is made up of 15 amino acids. Looked up from germline, CDR1 is KGHSH and CDR2 is LQKENI. DNA for the CDR3: TGTGCCAGCTCACCGGACCAGGGTCAGGCGAATGAGCAGTTCTTC. It is translated as CASSPDQGQANEQFF.

CDR3 coding DNA: TGTGCCAGCAGCTTGGGAGGGTCTAACTATGGCTACACCTTC. This encodes CASSLGGSNYGYTF. The genes are TRBV5-6 and TRBJ1-2; D not resolved. The V gene's germline CDR1 is SGHDT and CDR2 YYEEEE. With 0 bases removed from V and 0 bases from J, the gap between germline ends came to 6 bases. The CDR3 has 14 residues.

The rearrangement links TRBV28 to TRBJ1-5; possible D gene TRBD1, 5 bases. Between the trimmed V and J ends, which lost 5 bases and 9 bases, there was a span of 17 bases. The CDR3 sequence is 14 residues long. CDR1 and CDR2 (germline): MDHEN, SYDVKM. CDR3 region: CASSTKWGERPQHF. In DNA, the CDR3 is TGTGCCAGCAGTACTAAGTGGGGGGAGAGGCCCCAGCATTTT.

The genes are TRBV9 and TRBJ2-7; 7 nucleotides line up with TRBD2. V was clipped by 4 bases and J by 3 bases; unmatched bases: 10. CDR1 and CDR2 from the germline V gene are SGDLS and YYNGEE. The CDR3 is made up of 15 amino acids. CDR3 DNA sequence: TGTGCCAGCAGCCAGTCAGCGGGGAGCATCTACGAGCAGTACTTC. Protein: CASSQSAGSIYEQYF.

The V call is TRBV14, the J call TRBJ1-1; D is undetermined. The V end lost 6 bases, the J end lost 4 bases, and 15 bases lay between the germline ends. Germline V gives CDR1 SGHDN, CDR2 FVKESK. This CDR3 region has 14 residues. The CDR3 loop reads CASRPYRSGTEAFF. CDR3 DNA sequence: TGTGCCAGCAGACCGTACAGAAGTGGCACTGAAGCTTTCTTT. The full variable domain, in which reference TRBV14 and TRBJ1-1 provide the parts outside the CDR3, is EAGVTQFPSHSVIEKGQTVTLRCDPISGHDNLYWYRRVMGKEIKFLLHFVKESKQDESGMPNNRFLAERTGGTYSTLKVQPAELEDSGVYFCASRPYRSGTEAFFGQGTRLTVV.

This clone occurred a few times. The CDR3: CASSWDRGRGNTEAFF. The DNA for the CDR3 is TGTGCCAGCAGCTGGGACAGGGGGCGTGGGAACACTGAAGCTTTCTTT. The chain carries TRBV11-2 and TRBJ1-1; 12 positions match TRBD1. CDR1 SGHAT and CDR2 FQNNGV come from the germline V gene. CDR3 size: 16 residues. With 4 bases clipped from V and 1 base from J, the junction kept 4 bases outside the gene matches.

The chain carries TRBV28 and TRBJ2-3; D might be TRBD2 (5 bases). The length of the CDR3 is 17 residues. Germline CDR1 reads MDHEN; CDR2 reads SYDVKM. Trimming stripped 2 bases from V and 0 bases from J, with 15 bases between. CDR3 DNA sequence: TGTGCCAGCAGTTTACATGGACTTCCCACTAGCACAGATACGCAGTATTTT. It codes for CASSLHGLPTSTDTQYF.

The chain is built from TRBV2 and TRBJ2-3, with a possible D match to TRBD2 (6 bases). From germline, CDR1 is SNHLY and CDR2 FYNNEI. V was cut by 2 bases and J by 4 bases, with 10 bases left in between. The CDR3 length is 14 residues. CDR3 loop: CASSEIRLADTQYF. For the CDR3, the DNA is TGTGCCAGCAGTGAAATCAGACTAGCAGATACGCAGTATTTT.

In this sample, this clone turned up many times. The chain employs TRBV4-1 and TRBJ1-4; no clear D. Trimming pared 3 bases from V and 4 bases from J, leaving 15 bases between. The CDR3 runs to 16 residues. CDR1 is MGHRA and CDR2 is YSYEKL in the germline V gene. The CDR3 sequence is CASSQIDGLNNEKLFF. CDR3 nucleotides: TGCGCCAGCAGCCAGATCGACGGGTTAAATAATGAAAAACTGTTTTTT.

The chain uses TRBV27 and TRBJ1-5; 7 nucleotides agree with TRBD1. Germline CDR1 reads MNHEY; CDR2 reads SMNVEV (reference sequence). Trimming took 4 bases from V and 4 from J; bases not matched to a gene: 16. The CDR3 has 18 residues. The CDR3 reads CASSSSANYRGPNQPQHF. CDR3 nucleotide sequence: TGTGCCAGCAGTTCGTCTGCCAACTACAGGGGCCCGAATCAGCCCCAGCATTTT.

The table lists this clone with a few counts. This rearrangement joins TRBV4-2 to TRBJ2-1; a weak D match, TRBD2 (6 bases). Germline V gene sequence: CDR1 LGHNA, CDR2 YNFKEQ. This CDR3 spans 12 amino acids. The V end was cut by 7 bases, the J end by 9 bases, with 13 bases between. CDR3 bases: TGTGCCAGCACCTCGGGGGACGCTGAGCAGTTCTTC. Translated, it gives CASTSGDAEQFF.